A single T cell receptor (beta chain) is shown here with its context. In its sample, this clone was seen many times. The antigen it recognizes is unknown. Nothing much larger sits one base from this clone, and base qualities are not available. Distinct nucleotide sequences in the sample also encode this CDR3. Per the germline V gene (reference sequence), GTSNPN is the CDR1 and SVGIG is the CDR2. V is cut by 1 base and J by 7 bases, and the space between the germline ends is 11 bases. The CDR3 measures 13 amino acids from cysteine to phenylalanine. The only DNA kept is the CDR3, 39 bases in frame from the first base. The data were taken from a study of metastatic and nonmetastatic thyroid tumors (dated by TCRdb to about 2020). Concerning the study at large: The researchers compared repertoires between peripheral blood samples and tumor or nodule tissue samples from patients with malignant or benign thyroid disease. Broader findings and caveats from the paper: In both blood and tumor samples, malignant tumors were reported to have significantly higher TCR beta diversity than benign nodules.

The method was PCR. The instrument was an Illumina HiSeq 4000. High-throughput sequencing was used to profile the TCR beta-chain CDR3 region of every patient. The authors' analysis ran thus. CDR3 differences across clinicopathological groups were used to build a classifier for discriminating distant-metastatic papillary thyroid cancer patients. To measure repertoire diversity the researchers used the Shannon index, while the Morisita-Horn index served to gauge how similar the tumor and blood repertoires were. TCRdb trimmed public reads at Q25 via fastp, called clones via MiXCR and kept in-frame beta chains. The V and J calls reflect TCRdb's pipeline rather than the authors' work. The sample data list about 70,000 clones, and around 20% of these were observed just once. Roughly 12% of the sample comes from the top ten. None of the patients had been given any treatment before thyroid surgery. Patient clinical samples collected from about 2011 to 2019 were retrospectively analysed using T-cell receptor beta sequencing.

Sequencing was done on a sample of blood. This chain is built from TRBV30 and TRBJ1-5; the D gene identity is not certain. The origin of this receptor is a female donor with papillary thyroid cancer or a benign thyroid nodule (not recorded which). Some clones in this sample may be carry-over from other donors' samples. This receptor carries the CDR3 CAWSEPHGQPQHF. Read as DNA, the sequence is TGTGCCTGGAGTGAACCGCACGGGCAGCCCCAGCATTTT. When the CDR3 is completed using the reference TRBV30 and TRBJ1-5 genes on either side, the full variable domain is SQTIHQWPATLVQPVGSPLSLECTVEGTSNPNLYWYRQAAGRGLQLLFYSVGIGQISSEVPQNLSASRPQDRQFILSSKKLLLSDSGFYLCAWSEPHGQPQHFGDGTRLSIL.